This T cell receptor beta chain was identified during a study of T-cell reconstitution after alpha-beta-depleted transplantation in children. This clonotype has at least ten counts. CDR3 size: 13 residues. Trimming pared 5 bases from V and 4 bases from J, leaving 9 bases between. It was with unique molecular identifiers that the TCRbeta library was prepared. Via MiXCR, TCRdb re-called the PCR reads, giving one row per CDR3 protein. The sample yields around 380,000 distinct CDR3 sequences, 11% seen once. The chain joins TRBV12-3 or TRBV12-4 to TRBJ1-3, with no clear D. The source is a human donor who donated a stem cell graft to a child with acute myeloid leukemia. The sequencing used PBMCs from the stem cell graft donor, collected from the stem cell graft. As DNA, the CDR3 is TGTGCCAGCAGTACTAACCCCGGAAACACCATATATTTT. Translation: CASSTNPGNTIYF.